The T cell receptor beta chain under discussion was sequenced for a study of blood T cell repertoires in COVID-19. Assay: immunoSEQ multiplex PCR; the TCRdb copy retains only in-frame clones and omits some. This sample has 200,000 to 250,000 clones, with 80% to 90% found just once. The germline CDR1 and CDR2 sequences are LNHDA and SQIVND (reference sequence). V was trimmed by 7 bases and J by 0 bases, leaving 6 bases between them. The CDR3 runs to 12 residues. The V call is TRBV19, the J call TRBJ1-2; D unresolved. This receptor was identified in a man between 50 and 59 years old with acute or convalescent COVID-19. Material: peripheral blood. The CDR3 sequence: CASTPANYGYTF. CDR3 sequence (DNA): TGTGCCAGTACCCCCGCTAACTATGGCTACACCTTC.